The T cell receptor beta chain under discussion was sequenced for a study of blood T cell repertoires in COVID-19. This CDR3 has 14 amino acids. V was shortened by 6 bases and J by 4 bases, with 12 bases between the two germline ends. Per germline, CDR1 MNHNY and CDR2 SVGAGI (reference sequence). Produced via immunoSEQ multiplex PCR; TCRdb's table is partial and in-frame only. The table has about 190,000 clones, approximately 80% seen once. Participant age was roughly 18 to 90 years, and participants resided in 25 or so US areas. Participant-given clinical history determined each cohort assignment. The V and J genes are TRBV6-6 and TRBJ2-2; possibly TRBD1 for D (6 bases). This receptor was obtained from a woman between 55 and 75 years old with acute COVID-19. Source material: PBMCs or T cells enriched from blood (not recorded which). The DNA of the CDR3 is TGTGCCAGCAGACCGACAGGTTCCACCGGGGAGCTGTTTTTT. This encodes CASRPTGSTGELFF.